Listed here is a single T cell receptor (beta chain). MiXCR, applied by TCRdb to the RT-PCR reads, yields one record per CDR3 protein. The table shows approximately 720,000 distinct CDR3 sequences, with 13% to 15% occurring only once. The CDR3 covers 13 residues. Trimming left V 7 bases short and J 10 bases short, with 19 bases between. The V gene's germline CDR1 is MNHEY and CDR2 SMNVEV (reference sequence). This chain connects TRBV27 to TRBJ1-1; D might be TRBD1 (6 bases). The receptor was isolated from a female donor in good health, serving as a healthy control. Sequences were obtained from memory CD4+ T cells from blood. The CDR3 loop reads CASNNLGGGTAFF. The CDR3 DNA reads TGTGCCAGCAACAACTTAGGAGGGGGGACAGCTTTCTTT.